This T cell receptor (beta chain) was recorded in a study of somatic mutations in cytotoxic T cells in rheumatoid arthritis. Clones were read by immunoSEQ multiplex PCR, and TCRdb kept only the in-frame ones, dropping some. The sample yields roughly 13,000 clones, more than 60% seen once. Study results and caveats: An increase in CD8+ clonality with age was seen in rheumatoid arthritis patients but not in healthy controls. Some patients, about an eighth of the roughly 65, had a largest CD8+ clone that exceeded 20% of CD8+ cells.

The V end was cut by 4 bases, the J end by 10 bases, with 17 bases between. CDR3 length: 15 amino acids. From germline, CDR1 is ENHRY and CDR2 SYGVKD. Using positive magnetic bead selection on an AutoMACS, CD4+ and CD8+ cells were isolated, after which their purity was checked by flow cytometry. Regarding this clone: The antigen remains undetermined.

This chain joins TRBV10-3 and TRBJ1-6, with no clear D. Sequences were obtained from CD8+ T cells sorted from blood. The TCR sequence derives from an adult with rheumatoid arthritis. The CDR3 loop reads CAISADATGVSPLHF. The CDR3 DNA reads TGTGCCATCAGTGCGGACGCAACGGGAGTCTCACCCCTCCACTTT.